Listed here is a single TCR beta chain. V dropped 7 bases and J dropped 7 bases, with 11 bases sitting between them. CDR1 is SNHLY, CDR2 FYNNEI, per germline. The CDR3 contains 11 residues. The record originates from a study of T cells in Graves' hyperthyroidism and ophthalmopathy. Exclusion criteria comprised uncontrolled infection, other autoimmune disease, pregnancy or lactation. RNA transcripts were the template for amplifying TCR beta CDR3 regions. Initially, a first-round RT-PCR of the TCR CDR3 employed the HTBI primer set. TCRdb fed the multiplex PCR reads into MiXCR, producing one record per CDR3 protein. The data hold 500,000 to 600,000 distinct CDR3 sequences, with around 45% observed a single time.

The clonotype was recovered from an adult woman with Graves' disease, either hyperthyroidism or ophthalmopathy (not recorded which). V and J are TRBV2 and TRBJ2-7, with D perhaps matching TRBD2 (5 bases). The sample was peripheral blood or thyroid tissue (not recorded which). The CDR3 nucleotides are TGTGCCAGCATCGCGTGGGAGGAGCAGTACTTC. It codes for CASIAWEEQYF.